This passage covers 9 T cell receptor beta chains from one sample sequenced in a study of CD4 T cells in relation to SARS-CoV-2 and coronaviruses. Before the COVID-19 pandemic, during about 2011-2019, CD4+ T cells were taken from unexposed donors. This table comes from immunoSEQ multiplex PCR, and its TCRdb copy is limited to in-frame clones, with some not included. Altogether about 70,000 clones are present, around 86% being singletons, with the ten largest covering 1.6%. Sequencing was performed on memory CD4+ T cells from PBMCs. The receptors were sampled from a human donor in good health.

This chain joins TRBV29-1 and TRBJ1-1, with D possibly matching TRBD1 (6 bases). CDR3 size: 14 residues. CDR1 and CDR2 from the germline V gene are SQVTM and ANQGSEA. The ends were cut back, 0 bases at V and 1 base at J, with 9 bases in the middle. CDR3 coding DNA: TGCAGCGTTGAAGACGGGGGGGCGAACACTGAAGCTTTCTTT. Translation: CSVEDGGANTEAFF.

The V gene is TRBV7-2, the J gene TRBJ1-6; D gene uncertain. Germline values: CDR1 SGHTA, CDR2 FQGNSA. Deletions cut 5 bases from V and 0 bases from J, with 11 bases between. This CDR3 contains 16 residues. The DNA of the CDR3 is TGTGCCAGCAGCCTACTGATGAGCTCCTATAATTCACCCCTCCACTTT. Translation: CASSLLMSSYNSPLHF.

The chain carries TRBV7-9 and TRBJ1-3; D is possibly TRBD1 (6 bases). Trimming cost V 2 bases and J 1 base, with 12 bases left between them. This CDR3 contains 16 residues. The V gene's germline CDR1 is SEHNR and CDR2 FQNEAQ (reference sequence). CDR3 loop: CASSLIVGASGNTIYF. The CDR3 DNA reads as TGTGCCAGCAGCTTAATCGTGGGGGCTTCTGGAAACACCATATATTTT.

The CDR3 loop reads CAWSARGDGELFF. The CDR3 coding sequence is TGTGCCTGGAGTGCCCGAGGGGACGGGGAGCTGTTTTTT. This chain joins TRBV30 and TRBJ2-2; the D gene could be TRBD1 or TRBD2 (5 bases each). Germline V gene data show CDR1 as GTSNPN and CDR2 as SVGIG (reference sequence). With 1 base removed from V and 7 bases from J, the gap between germline ends came to 10 bases. The CDR3 totals 13 residues.

The chain carries TRBV5-1 and TRBJ1-1; maybe TRBD1 (6 bases). V lost 4 bases and J lost 6, with 10 bases in between. Germline V gene lookup returns CDR1 SGHRS and CDR2 YFSETQ. CDR3 length: 12 amino acids. CDR3 bases: TGCGCCAGCAGCCCACAGGGCCCTGAAGCTTTCTTT. Translated, it gives CASSPQGPEAFF.

CDR3 sequence: CASSMDRGTGYTF. CDR3 sequence (DNA): TGTGCCAGCAGCATGGACAGGGGAACCGGCTACACCTTC. V gene TRBV7-3 combines with J gene TRBJ1-2; 9 nucleotides match TRBD1. This CDR3 contains 13 residues. V dropped 5 bases and J dropped 8; count of bases not matched to a gene: 6. Germline CDR1 and CDR2: SGHTA and FQGTGA.

The chain employs TRBV29-1 and TRBJ2-3; D remains unclear. The V and J ends lost 1 base and 3 bases respectively, with 8 bases between them. Germline CDR1 SQVTM, CDR2 ANQGSEA. CDR3 size: 13 residues. The CDR3 region is CSVEGVATDTQYF. For the CDR3, the DNA is TGCAGCGTTGAAGGGGTAGCTACAGATACGCAGTATTTT.

The chain is built from TRBV6-5 and TRBJ1-3; TRBD1 might be the D (5 bases). Trimming pared 5 bases from V and 0 bases from J, leaving 11 bases between. The CDR3 totals 15 residues. Germline CDR1 and CDR2: MNHEY and SVGAGI. This CDR3 reads CASSMGVTSGNTIYF. CDR3 sequence (DNA): TGTGCCAGCAGTATGGGGGTGACCTCTGGAAACACCATATATTTT.

The rearrangement links TRBV5-8 to TRBJ2-3, with no clear D. Germline V gives CDR1 SGHTS, CDR2 YDEGEE. V lost 1 base, J lost 4 bases, and 4 bases lay in between. CDR3 size: 12 residues. CDR3 sequence (DNA): TGTGCCAGCAGCTTGTTATCAGATACGCAGTATTTT. It is translated as CASSLLSDTQYF.